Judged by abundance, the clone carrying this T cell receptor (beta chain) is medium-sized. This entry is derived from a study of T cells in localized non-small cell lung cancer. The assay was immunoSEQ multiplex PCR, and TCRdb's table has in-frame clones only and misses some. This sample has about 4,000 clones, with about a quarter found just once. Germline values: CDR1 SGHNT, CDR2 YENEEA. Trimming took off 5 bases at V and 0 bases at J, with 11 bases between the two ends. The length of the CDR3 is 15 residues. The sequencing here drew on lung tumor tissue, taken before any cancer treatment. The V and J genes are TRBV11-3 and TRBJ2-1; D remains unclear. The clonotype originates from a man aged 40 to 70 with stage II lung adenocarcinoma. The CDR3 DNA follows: TGTGCCAGCAGCCGCGTCCCAAGCTCCTACAATGAGCAGTTCTTC. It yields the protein CASSRVPSSYNEQFF.